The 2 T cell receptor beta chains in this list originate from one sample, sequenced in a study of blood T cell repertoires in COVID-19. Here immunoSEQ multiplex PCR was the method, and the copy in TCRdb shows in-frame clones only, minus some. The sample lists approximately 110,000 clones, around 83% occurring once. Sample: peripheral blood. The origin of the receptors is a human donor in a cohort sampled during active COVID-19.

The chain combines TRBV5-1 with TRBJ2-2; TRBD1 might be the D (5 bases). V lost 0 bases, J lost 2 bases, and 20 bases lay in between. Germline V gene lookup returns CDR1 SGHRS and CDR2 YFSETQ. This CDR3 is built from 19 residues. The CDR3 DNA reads TGCGCCAGCAGCTTGGGGCTGGCCCAGGGTATCGGTAACACCGGGGAGCTGTTTTTT. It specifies CASSLGLAQGIGNTGELFF.

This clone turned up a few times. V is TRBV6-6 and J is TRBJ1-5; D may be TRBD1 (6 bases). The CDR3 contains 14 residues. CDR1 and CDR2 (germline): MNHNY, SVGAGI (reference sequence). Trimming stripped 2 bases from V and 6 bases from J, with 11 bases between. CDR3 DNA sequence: TGTGCCAGCAGTTACCGAGGGACAACTCAGCCCCAGCATTTT. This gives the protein CASSYRGTTQPQHF.